This TCR beta chain was documented in a study of T cell responses to AZD1222 COVID-19 vaccine. The study, taken as a whole, reports: Seropositivity was recorded at baseline in only a handful of AZD1222 recipients. Clonal diversity was possibly underestimated; the donors were predominantly white British and more often female.

TCRdb's copy holds only in-frame clones and misses some; the assay was immunoSEQ multiplex PCR. The table has some 110,000 clones, 90% seen once. About this clone itself: Antigen specificity is unknown.

The sequence was collected from an adult who received the AZD1222 COVID-19 vaccine. This specimen consisted of peripheral blood, obtained 28 days after the second AZD1222 dose.

The CDR3 bases are TGTGCCAGCTCCCGCTGGAGCGAAACCTACGAGCAGTACTTC. This gives the protein CASSRWSETYEQYF. The J gene is TRBJ2-7, the V gene TRBV18; D gene ambiguous. Trimming removed 6 bases at V and 2 bases at J, with 14 bases between. The CDR3 consists of 14 residues. Germline loops: CDR1 KGHSH, CDR2 LQKENI. The whole variable domain, remainder taken from reference TRBV18 and TRBJ2-7, is NAGVMQNPRHLVRRRGQEARLRCSPMKGHSHVYWYRQLPEEGLKFMVYLQKENIIDESGMPKERFSAEFPKEGPSILRIQQVVRGDSAAYFCASSRWSETYEQYFGPGTRLTVT.